This T cell receptor beta chain stems from a study of blood T cell repertoires in COVID-19. Across the whole study: Researchers got acute and convalescent COVID-19 samples from the United States, Italy and Spain. In each case, the material was cDNA or gDNA derived from T cells, B-cell-depleted T cells, or PBMCs.

This CDR3 contains 15 residues. The germline V gene encodes CDR1 MNHEY and CDR2 SVGEGT. Trimming took 5 bases from V and 8 from J; bases not matched to a gene: 8. This clone occurred once. In the original workflow: Amplification from reference gene primers served as the basis for estimated nucleated cell counts. Produced via immunoSEQ multiplex PCR; TCRdb's table is partial and in-frame only. From that table come the V and J calls and clone size; the DNA was used to work out D and trimming. The sample yields under 200,000 clones, about 80% seen once. V gene TRBV6-2 or TRBV6-3 combines with J gene TRBJ1-6; 8 bases map to TRBD1. Sample: peripheral blood. This TCR came from a man in his sixties with acute or convalescent COVID-19. The CDR3 sequence is CASSGWDRYYSPLHF. The CDR3 DNA reads as TGTGCCAGCAGTGGGTGGGACAGGTATTATTCACCCCTCCACTTT.